Here is one T cell receptor beta chain with its context. The antigen is undetermined. The CDR3 is 15 residues long. Trimming pared 1 base from V and 2 bases from J, leaving 12 bases between. The germline CDR1 and CDR2 sequences are SGDLS and YYNGEE. This specimen belongs to a study of cytomegalovirus exposure and HLA in healthy donors. Overall study results and limits: The authors later found HLA-associated TCR beta chains more clonally expanded than equally common others. Productive status was seen about 90% or about 30% of the time for most TCR beta V segments in an earlier analysis. Researchers counted approximately 160 TCR beta chains as cytomegalovirus-associated.

The PCR was carried out with 60 Vbeta primers and 13 Jbeta primers. Sequencing used immunoSEQ multiplex PCR; TCRdb keeps in-frame clones, though not all of them. This sample has approximately 220,000 clones, with roughly 82% found just once. Source material: PBMCs. The chain links TRBV9 to TRBJ2-5; tentative D call: TRBD2 (6 bases). The receptor was derived from a man aged 35-49 years in good health and CMV-seropositive. CDR3: CASSVSAGPQETQYF. DNA for the CDR3: TGTGCCAGCAGCGTATCCGCGGGACCACAAGAGACCCAGTACTTC.